The 3 T cell receptor beta chains in this list originate from one sample, sequenced in a study of tumor-infiltrating lymphocytes in primary liver carcinoma. It was from roughly 20-30 mg of unsorted bulk tissue that RNA and DNA were co-extracted. TCR beta cDNA was made from 500 ng total RNA with a constant-region primer. ARM-PCR, slightly modified, supplied the TCR beta libraries through three nested multiplex PCR rounds. The opening two PCR rounds, around 11 cycles each, paired TRBV1-TRBV30 forward primers with a C-beta reverse primer. TCRdb re-analysed the multiplex PCR reads in MiXCR, keeping a single row per CDR3 protein. The sample has about 43,000 distinct CDR3 sequences; about three quarters are singletons. The specimen was liver tumor tissue from sampling region 2. The sample's subset: tumor region T2, inferior pole. The source is a man aged 35-49 years with primary liver carcinoma and hepatitis B virus infection.

This clonotype was recorded many times. J is TRBJ1-4 and V is TRBV7-3, with a weak D call TRBD1 (5 bases). V lost 7 bases and J 1 base, leaving 10 bases between the germline ends. The CDR3 is 14 amino acids. Germline V gene data show CDR1 as SGHTA and CDR2 as FQGTGA. The CDR3 coding sequence is TGTGCCAGCACCTACAGGAGAACTAATGAAAAACTGTTTTTT. It yields the protein CASTYRRTNEKLFF.

The table lists this clonotype with many counts. This sequence joins TRBV2 and TRBJ2-1; 8 nucleotides line up with TRBD2. The CDR3 extends over 13 amino acids. CDR1 and CDR2 (germline): SNHLY, FYNNEI. V lost 1 base, J lost 8 bases, and 1 base stayed unmatched. This CDR3 is CASSEGSGDEQFF. Written as DNA, the CDR3 is TGTGCCAGCAGTGAAGGTAGCGGGGATGAGCAGTTCTTC.

Regarding this clonotype: At one end, the junction sequence differs from germline, possibly due to a read error. This CDR3 is CTSKGRLPSGANVLTF. CDR3 nucleotide sequence: TGTACCAGCAAGGGGAGGCTTCCTTCAGGGGCCAACGTCCTGACTTTC. The chain uses TRBV6-2 or TRBV6-3 and TRBJ2-6; the D gene is possibly TRBD2 (6 bases). This CDR3 has 16 amino acids. Germline values: CDR1 MNHEY, CDR2 SVGEGT.